This T cell receptor beta chain was identified in a study of T cells after yellow fever vaccination. Study results and limitations: Clones from primary vaccination mostly reappeared after the booster (less than 98% CD4, about 85% CD8). The CD4 and CD8 compartments had a small share of their clonotypes in common.

A universal primer site and UMIs were added as TCR cDNA was made by 5'RACE template switching. In TCRdb, the 5' RACE reads were re-called with MiXCR into one record per CDR3 protein. There are 620,000 or so distinct CDR3 sequences in the sample; 9% to 15% occur only once, and under 15% lies in the top ten. The germline gives CDR1 MNHEY, CDR2 SVGEGT. Between the trimmed V and J ends, which lost 7 bases and 7 bases, there was a span of 16 bases. The CDR3 is 13 amino acids. As for this clonotype: Antigen unknown.

V is TRBV6-2 or TRBV6-3 and J is TRBJ2-5; the D gene is possibly TRBD1 (6 bases). The source is a man aged 30 to 39 who received the YFV17D yellow fever vaccine. Here the sequenced sample was PBMCs, taken on the day of the yellow fever booster vaccination. CDR3 nucleotides: TGTGCCAGCATCGACAGGAAACTGGGGACCCAGTACTTC. Its protein is CASIDRKLGTQYF.